This is a list of T cell receptor beta chains from one sample in a study of shared clonotypes between healthy human individuals. Data came from immunoSEQ multiplex PCR; TCRdb stores just in-frame clones and leaves some out. The profile shows about 320,000 clones, roughly 84% of them singletons. Sequences were obtained from memory CD8+ T cells sorted from blood. Every receptor here comes from a man in his late teens or twenties in good health. Both conserved end residues are part of each CDR3. The D gene is left open where the match is weak. Size is omitted from some rows. Given values are once, few, many or a class for expanded clones.

clone size: NA; J gene: TRBJ2-2; D gene: NA; V gene: TRBV4-1; CDR3 length: 14; CDR3 protein: CASSYSRNTGELFF; CDR3 DNA: TGCGCCAGCAGCTACTCCAGGAACACCGGGGAGCTGTTTTTT
clone size: NA; J gene: TRBJ1-2; D gene: NA; V gene: TRBV27; CDR3 length: 15; CDR3 protein: CASSAQRVNEGGYTF; CDR3 DNA: TGTGCCAGCAGTGCACAGAGGGTCAATGAGGGAGGCTACACCTTC
clone size: NA; J gene: TRBJ1-2; D gene: NA; V gene: TRBV28; CDR3 length: 12; CDR3 protein: CASSGRTYGYTF; CDR3 DNA: TGTGCCAGCTCCGGGCGGACGTATGGCTACACCTTC
clone size: NA; J gene: TRBJ1-4; D gene: TRBD1; V gene: TRBV18; CDR3 length: 18; CDR3 protein: CASSPTWGSGTGDEKLFF; CDR3 DNA: TGTGCCAGCTCACCCACATGGGGCTCCGGGACAGGGGACGAAAAACTGTTTTTT
clone size: NA; J gene: TRBJ2-2; D gene: NA; V gene: TRBV7-6; CDR3 length: 14; CDR3 protein: CASSLSSNTGELFF; CDR3 DNA: TGTGCCAGCAGCTTAAGTTCGAACACCGGGGAGCTGTTTTTT
clone size: NA; J gene: TRBJ1-2; D gene: NA; V gene: TRBV6-6; CDR3 length: 13; CDR3 protein: CASTNLGDYGYTF; CDR3 DNA: TGTGCCAGCACCAACCTAGGGGACTATGGCTACACCTTC
clone size: NA; J gene: TRBJ1-2; D gene: NA; V gene: TRBV28; CDR3 length: 13; CDR3 protein: CASSWQGDYGYTF; CDR3 DNA: TGTGCCAGCAGTTGGCAGGGCGACTATGGCTACACCTTC
clone size: few; J gene: TRBJ2-7; D gene: NA; V gene: TRBV7-8; CDR3 length: 15; CDR3 protein: CASSTGGLISYEQYF; CDR3 DNA: TGTGCCAGCAGCACCGGGGGGCTAATTTCCTACGAGCAGTACTTC
clone size: NA; J gene: TRBJ1-6; D gene: NA; V gene: TRBV7-8; CDR3 length: 17; CDR3 protein: CASSLLGRASYNSPLHF; CDR3 DNA: TGTGCCAGCAGCTTACTGGGCAGGGCCAGCTATAATTCACCCCTCCACTTT
clone size: NA; J gene: TRBJ2-3; D gene: NA; V gene: TRBV27; CDR3 length: 14; CDR3 protein: CASSLIPSSDTQYF; CDR3 DNA: TGTGCCAGCAGTTTGATACCGTCGTCAGATACGCAGTATTTT
clone size: NA; J gene: TRBJ2-7; D gene: NA; V gene: TRBV4-1; CDR3 length: 14; CDR3 protein: CASSQDIGGYEQYF; CDR3 DNA: TGCGCCAGCAGCCAAGATATCGGCGGGTACGAGCAGTACTTC
clone size: few; J gene: TRBJ1-4; D gene: TRBD1; V gene: TRBV27; CDR3 length: 14; CDR3 protein: CASRIQGSNEKLFF; CDR3 DNA: TGTGCCAGCAGGATACAGGGGTCTAATGAAAAACTGTTTTTT
clone size: NA; J gene: TRBJ2-1; D gene: TRBD1; V gene: TRBV19; CDR3 length: 14; CDR3 protein: CASQFRTGINEQFF; CDR3 DNA: TGTGCCAGTCAATTCCGGACAGGGATCAATGAGCAGTTCTTC
clone size: NA; J gene: TRBJ2-7; D gene: TRBD2; V gene: TRBV6-6; CDR3 length: 14; CDR3 protein: CASSYTSGTYEQYF; CDR3 DNA: TGTGCCAGCAGTTACACTAGCGGAACCTACGAGCAGTACTTC
clone size: once; J gene: TRBJ2-1; D gene: NA; V gene: TRBV27; CDR3 length: 13; CDR3 protein: CASSPARGGLQFF; CDR3 DNA: TGTGCCAGCAGTCCCGCGAGGGGCGGGTTGCAGTTCTTC
clone size: NA; J gene: TRBJ1-1; D gene: NA; V gene: TRBV7-9; CDR3 length: 17; CDR3 protein: CASSPPPGATMNTEAFF; CDR3 DNA: TGTGCCAGCAGCCCCCCTCCTGGGGCAACTATGAACACTGAAGCTTTCTTT
clone size: few; J gene: TRBJ2-1; D gene: NA; V gene: TRBV6-6; CDR3 length: 12; CDR3 protein: CASSAGDNEQFF; CDR3 DNA: TGTGCCAGCAGCGCCGGGGACAATGAGCAGTTCTTC
clone size: NA; J gene: TRBJ2-1; D gene: NA; V gene: TRBV9; CDR3 length: 14; CDR3 protein: CASSVGAGGNEQFF; CDR3 DNA: TGTGCCAGCAGCGTAGGTGCAGGGGGGAATGAGCAGTTCTTC
clone size: NA; J gene: TRBJ2-7; D gene: NA; V gene: TRBV14; CDR3 length: 17; CDR3 protein: CASSQDGGGGAAYEQYF; CDR3 DNA: TGTGCCAGCAGCCAAGATGGGGGAGGAGGGGCCGCCTACGAGCAGTACTTC
clone size: NA; J gene: TRBJ2-3; D gene: TRBD2; V gene: TRBV7-9; CDR3 length: 15; CDR3 protein: CASSLVLAGSDTQYF; CDR3 DNA: TGTGCCAGCAGCTTAGTACTAGCGGGGAGCGATACGCAGTATTTT
clone size: NA; J gene: TRBJ2-7; D gene: NA; V gene: TRBV11-2; CDR3 length: 14; CDR3 protein: CASSYRIGSYEQYF; CDR3 DNA: TGTGCCAGCAGCTATAGGATAGGTTCCTACGAGCAGTACTTC
clone size: NA; J gene: TRBJ2-7; D gene: NA; V gene: TRBV6-6; CDR3 length: 13; CDR3 protein: CASSHREGYEQYF; CDR3 DNA: TGTGCCAGCAGCCACAGGGAGGGCTACGAGCAGTACTTC
clone size: NA; J gene: TRBJ1-6; D gene: TRBD1; V gene: TRBV5-5; CDR3 length: 16; CDR3 protein: CASSLVGTGSDSPLHF; CDR3 DNA: TGTGCCAGCAGCTTAGTCGGGACAGGGAGTGATTCACCCCTCCACTTT